This is a list of T cell receptor beta chains from one sample in a study of post-analysis software for immune sequencing data. TCRdb called the PCR reads again in MiXCR, with one record for every CDR3 protein. Altogether about 400,000 distinct CDR3 sequences are present, approximately 38% being singletons, with the ten largest covering under 15%. The sequenced sample consisted of blood. Receptor source: a girl aged 5 to 17 with multiple sclerosis. Each CDR3 is given with its conserved first and last residue.

V gene	J gene	CDR3 protein
TRBV5-1	TRBJ2-5	CASSLRVAVQETQYF
TRBV9	TRBJ1-2	CASSPSGGSYGYTF
TRBV27	TRBJ2-7	CASSALRSGGGTEQYF
TRBV20-1	TRBJ2-7	CSAREPGGTYEQYF
TRBV7-3	TRBJ1-2	CASSGGGGYGYTF
TRBV29-1	TRBJ2-7	CSVGGDYEQYF
TRBV12-3/TRBV12-4	TRBJ2-1	CASSSQDPNEQFF
TRBV27	TRBJ1-1	CASWVGGIGEAFF
TRBV11-2	TRBJ2-1	CASSSGTSGQFF
TRBV20-1	TRBJ2-3	CNARAGDSDTQYF
TRBV11-1	TRBJ2-4	CASSLVDTGGAGGVAKNIQYF
TRBV7-9	TRBJ2-3	CASSLFRSPPDTQYF
TRBV27	TRBJ1-2	CASSSPGTQNGYTF
TRBV20-1	TRBJ1-5	CSAREGQQPQHF
TRBV21-1	TRBJ2-7	CASSHHRAVTREQYF
TRBV12-3/TRBV12-4	TRBJ2-4	CASSFGVNIQYF
TRBV12-3/TRBV12-4	TRBJ1-5	CASSGQGISSNQPQHF
TRBV7-2	TRBJ2-7	CASSKTGGEYNEQYF
TRBV18	TRBJ2-5	CASSPPTETQYF
TRBV7-2	TRBJ2-1	CASSLAPGTYNEQFF
TRBV6-2/TRBV6-3	TRBJ2-7	CASSYHWFSYEQYF
TRBV5-1	TRBJ2-5	CASSLGWGDETQYF
TRBV5-4	TRBJ2-7	CASSPGGGEQYF
TRBV5-1	TRBJ1-1	CASSLMTGAVIGNTEAFF
TRBV4-3	TRBJ2-3	CASSQEGSTDTQYF
TRBV6-6	TRBJ1-5	CAGKAEQSQPQHF
TRBV3-1	TRBJ1-2	CASSQAFSWTVNYGYTF
TRBV6-1	TRBJ2-7	CASRDIGSYEQYF
TRBV9	TRBJ1-2	CASSVGTGHGYTF
TRBV7-9	TRBJ2-7	CASSLAYGRESSYEQYF
TRBV5-1	TRBJ2-4	CASSLLGGDSYEQYF
TRBV7-9	TRBJ2-5	CASSLSETQYF
TRBV5-6	TRBJ2-2	CASSIDTGTGELFF
TRBV4-1	TRBJ2-7	CASSRRDRAHEQYF
TRBV7-6	TRBJ2-7	CASSLGPGQYYEQYF
TRBV2	TRBJ2-3	CASSAGGAGTDTQYF